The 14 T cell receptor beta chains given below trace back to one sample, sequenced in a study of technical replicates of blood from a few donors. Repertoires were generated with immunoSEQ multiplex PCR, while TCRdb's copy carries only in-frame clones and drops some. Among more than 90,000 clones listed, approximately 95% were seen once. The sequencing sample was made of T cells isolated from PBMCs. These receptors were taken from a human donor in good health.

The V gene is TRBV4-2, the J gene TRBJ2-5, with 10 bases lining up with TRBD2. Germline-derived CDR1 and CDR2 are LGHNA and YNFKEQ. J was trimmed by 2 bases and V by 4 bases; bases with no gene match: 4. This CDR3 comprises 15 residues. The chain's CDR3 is CASSLWTSGQETQYF. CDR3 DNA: TGTGCCAGCAGCCTCTGGACTAGCGGACAAGAGACCCAGTACTTC.

The CDR3 reads CASRGQGYGYTF. DNA for the CDR3: TGTGCCAGTAGGGGACAGGGGTATGGCTACACCTTC. The chain carries TRBV19 and TRBJ1-2, with 10 bases aligning to TRBD1. The CDR3 is 12 residues long. V dropped 6 bases and J dropped 5; count of bases not matched to a gene: 0. Germline V CDR1 and CDR2: LNHDA, SQIVND (reference sequence).

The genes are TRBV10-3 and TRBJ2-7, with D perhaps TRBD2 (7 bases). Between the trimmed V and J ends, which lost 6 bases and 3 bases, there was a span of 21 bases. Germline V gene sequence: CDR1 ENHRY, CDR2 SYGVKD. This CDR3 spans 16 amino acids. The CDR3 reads CAIRIRQASGNYEQYF. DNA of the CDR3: TGTGCCATCAGGATCCGACAGGCTAGCGGTAACTACGAGCAGTACTTC.

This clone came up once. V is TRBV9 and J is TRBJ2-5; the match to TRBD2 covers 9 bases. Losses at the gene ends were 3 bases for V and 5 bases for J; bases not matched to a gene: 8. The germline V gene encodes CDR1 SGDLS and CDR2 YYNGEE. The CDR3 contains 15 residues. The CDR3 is CASSGIAGAGETQYF. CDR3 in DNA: TGTGCCAGCAGCGGAATAGCGGGAGCCGGGGAGACCCAGTACTTC.

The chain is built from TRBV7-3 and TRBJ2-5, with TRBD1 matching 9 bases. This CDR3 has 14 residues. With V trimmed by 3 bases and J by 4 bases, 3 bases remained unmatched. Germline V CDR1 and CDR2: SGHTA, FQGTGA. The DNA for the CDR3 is TGTGCCAGCAGCTTCCAGGGACAGGGAGAGACCCAGTACTTC. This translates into CASSFQGQGETQYF.

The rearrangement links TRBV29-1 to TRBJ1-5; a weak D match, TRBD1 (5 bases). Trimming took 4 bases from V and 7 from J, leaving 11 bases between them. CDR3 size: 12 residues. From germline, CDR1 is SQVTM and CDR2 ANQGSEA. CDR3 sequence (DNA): TGCAGCGTTGGTGACAGTTTACAGCCCCAGCATTTT. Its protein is CSVGDSLQPQHF.

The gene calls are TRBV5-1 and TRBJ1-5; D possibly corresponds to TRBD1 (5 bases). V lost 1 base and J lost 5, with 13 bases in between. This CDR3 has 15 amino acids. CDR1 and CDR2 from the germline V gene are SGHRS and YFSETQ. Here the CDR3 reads CASSLWGDGDQPQHF. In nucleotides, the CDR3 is TGCGCCAGCAGCTTGTGGGGGGATGGAGATCAGCCCCAGCATTTT.

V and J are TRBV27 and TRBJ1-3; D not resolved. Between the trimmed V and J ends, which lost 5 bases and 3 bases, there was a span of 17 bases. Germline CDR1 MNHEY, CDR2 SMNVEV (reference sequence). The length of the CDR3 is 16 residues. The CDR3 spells CASSPYLREYGNTIYF. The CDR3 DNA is TGTGCCAGCAGTCCTTACCTGCGGGAATATGGAAACACCATATATTTT.

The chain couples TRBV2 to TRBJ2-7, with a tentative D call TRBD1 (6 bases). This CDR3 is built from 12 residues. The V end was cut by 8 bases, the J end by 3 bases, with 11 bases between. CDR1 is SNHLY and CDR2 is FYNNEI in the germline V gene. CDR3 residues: CASLKDSYEQYF. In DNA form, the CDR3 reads TGTGCCAGCCTCAAGGACAGCTACGAGCAGTACTTC.

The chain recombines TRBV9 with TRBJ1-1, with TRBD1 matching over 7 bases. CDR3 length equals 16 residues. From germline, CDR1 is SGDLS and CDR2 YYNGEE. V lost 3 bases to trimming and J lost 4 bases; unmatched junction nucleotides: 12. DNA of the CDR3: TGTGCCAGCAGCGCAGGAGACAGGGCCGAGGTCACTGAAGCTTTCTTT. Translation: CASSAGDRAEVTEAFF.

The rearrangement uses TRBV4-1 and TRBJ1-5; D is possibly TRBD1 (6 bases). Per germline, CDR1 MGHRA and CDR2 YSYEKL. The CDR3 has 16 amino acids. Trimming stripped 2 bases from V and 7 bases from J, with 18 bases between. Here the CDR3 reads CASSQPRGSPPQPQHF. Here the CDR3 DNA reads TGCGCCAGCAGCCAACCCAGGGGATCGCCCCCCCAGCCCCAGCATTTT.

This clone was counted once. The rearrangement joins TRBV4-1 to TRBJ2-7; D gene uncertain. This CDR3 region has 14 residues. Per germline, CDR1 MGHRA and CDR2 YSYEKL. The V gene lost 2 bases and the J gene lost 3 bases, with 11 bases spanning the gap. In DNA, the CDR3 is TGCGCCAGCAGCCAATTCCAGGCGAACTACGAGCAGTACTTC. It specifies CASSQFQANYEQYF.

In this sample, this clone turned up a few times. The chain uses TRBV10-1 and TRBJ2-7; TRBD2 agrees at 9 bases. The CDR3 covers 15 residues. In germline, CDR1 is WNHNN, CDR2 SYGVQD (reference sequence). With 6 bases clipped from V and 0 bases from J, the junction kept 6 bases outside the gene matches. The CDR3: CASSPTSGSSYEQYF. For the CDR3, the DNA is TGCGCCAGCAGCCCGACTAGCGGTAGCTCCTACGAGCAGTACTTC.

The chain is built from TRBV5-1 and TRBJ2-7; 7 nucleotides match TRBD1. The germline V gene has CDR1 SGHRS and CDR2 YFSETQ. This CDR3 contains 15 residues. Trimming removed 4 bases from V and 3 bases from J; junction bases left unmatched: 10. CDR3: CASSKGTVSLYEQYF. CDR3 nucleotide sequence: TGCGCCAGCAGCAAAGGGACAGTCTCCCTCTACGAGCAGTACTTC.